This TCR beta chain was obtained from a study of cytomegalovirus exposure and HLA in healthy donors. Study-level information: Findings of an earlier analysis included more than 90 million unique TCR beta sequences from around 180 million T cells.

In its sample, this clone was seen once. Its matching antigen is unknown. Study-level findings and limits: In a later analysis, V- and J-gene trimming of beta chains associated with a DCLRE1C missense variant, replicated independently. The authors listed 164 TCR beta chains as cytomegalovirus-associated.

Use of 60 Vbeta and 13 Jbeta primers characterized the PCR. Study processing details: The authors later counted 65 million to 80 million unique TCR beta chains, some 11 million of them shared. Here immunoSEQ multiplex PCR was the method, and the copy in TCRdb shows in-frame clones only, minus some. Clonal size and the V and J genes are those of that table, whereas D and trimming came from the DNA. The sample contains about 160,000 clones, around three quarters of which appear only once. The origin of this receptor is a woman in her thirties or forties in good health and CMV-seronegative. Material: PBMCs.

This chain's CDR3 is CASSLERGQLDYGYTF. The CDR3 DNA reads TGTGCCAGCAGCTTGGAAAGGGGACAGTTAGACTATGGCTACACCTTC. This rearrangement joins TRBV5-4 to TRBJ1-2; TRBD1 matches at 7 bases. The trim removed 0 bases at V and 3 bases at J, leaving 8 bases unmatched. The CDR3 extends over 16 amino acids. From germline, CDR1 is SGHNT and CDR2 YYREEE (reference sequence).